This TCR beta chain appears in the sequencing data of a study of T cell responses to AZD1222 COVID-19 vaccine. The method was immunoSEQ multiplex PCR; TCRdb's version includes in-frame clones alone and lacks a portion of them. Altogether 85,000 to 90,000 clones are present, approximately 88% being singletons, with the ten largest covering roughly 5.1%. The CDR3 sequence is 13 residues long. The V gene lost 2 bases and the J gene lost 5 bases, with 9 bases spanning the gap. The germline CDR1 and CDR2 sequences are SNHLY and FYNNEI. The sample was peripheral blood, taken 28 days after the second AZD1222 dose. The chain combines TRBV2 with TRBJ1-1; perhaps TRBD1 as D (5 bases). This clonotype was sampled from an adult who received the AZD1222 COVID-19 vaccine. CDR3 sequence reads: CASSELGETEAFF. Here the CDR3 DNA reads TGTGCCAGCAGTGAATTGGGGGAAACTGAAGCTTTCTTT. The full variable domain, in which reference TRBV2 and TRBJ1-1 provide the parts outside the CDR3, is EPEVTQTPSHQVTQMGQEVILRCVPISNHLYFYWYRQILGQKVEFLVSFYNNEISEKSEIFDDQFSVERPDGSNFTLKIRSTKLEDSAMYFCASSELGETEAFFGQGTRLTVV.